This entry lists 24 T cell receptor beta chains sequenced from one sample in a study of T cells in Graves' hyperthyroidism and ophthalmopathy. It was RNA transcripts that yielded the amplified TCR beta CDR3 regions. Researchers ran a first-round RT-PCR on the TCR CDR3 using the HTBI primer set. TCRdb recomputed calls from the multiplex PCR reads with MiXCR, one row per CDR3 protein. Of under 350,000 distinct CDR3 sequences detected, over 15% appear once; the ten largest clones hold roughly 50%. The material sequenced was blood. The receptors originated from a woman aged 55-69 years with Graves' ophthalmopathy.

This clonotype was counted ten times or more. The V and J genes are TRBV20-1 and TRBJ2-5, with D possibly being TRBD1 (5 bases). Trimming cost V 2 bases and J 4 bases, with 11 bases left between them. Germline CDR1 DFQATT, CDR2 SNEGSKA (reference sequence). The CDR3 consists of 13 residues. CDR3 bases: TGCAGTGCTAGAACCCAGGGTGGAGAGACCCAGTACTTC. This translates into CSARTQGGETQYF.

This clonotype was detected ten times or more. The rearrangement links TRBV30 to TRBJ1-1; TRBD1 is a possible D gene (6 bases). Trimming left V 2 bases short and J 4 bases short, with 11 bases between. This CDR3 has 13 amino acids. The V gene's germline CDR1 is GTSNPN and CDR2 SVGIG (reference sequence). The chain's CDR3 is CAWSLQQGTEAFF. In nucleotides, the CDR3 is TGTGCCTGGAGTCTGCAACAGGGCACTGAAGCTTTCTTT.

This clonotype has a count of ten or more. This chain connects TRBV5-1 to TRBJ2-1; D call uncertain. Germline V gene data show CDR1 as SGHRS and CDR2 as YFSETQ. V lost 4 bases, J lost 5 bases, and 13 bases lay in between. This CDR3 region has 14 residues. In DNA, the CDR3 is TGCGCCAGCAGCCCCATGAAACTCGACAATGAGCAGTTCTTC. It translates to CASSPMKLDNEQFF.

This clonotype has at least ten counts. J is TRBJ1-3 and V is TRBV6-1; no clear D. Trimming shortened V by 7 bases and J by 2 bases, and 9 bases separated the two germline ends. CDR3 length: 13 amino acids. Germline V CDR1 and CDR2: MNHNS, SASEGT. DNA of the CDR3: TGTGCCAGCATGAACTGGGCTGGAAACACCATATATTTT. The encoded protein is CASMNWAGNTIYF.

This clonotype was seen many times. V gene TRBV6-1 combines with J gene TRBJ2-7, with TRBD2 identical over 11 bases. CDR3 size: 14 residues. Trimming removed 5 bases from V and 4 bases from J; junction bases left unmatched: 4. Germline V lookup: CDR1 MNHNS, CDR2 SASEGT. CDR3: CASSSSGRMYEQYF. CDR3 DNA: TGTGCCAGCAGTTCTAGCGGGAGGATGTACGAGCAGTACTTC.

This clonotype was seen a few times. V and J are TRBV2 and TRBJ2-5, with D possibly TRBD2 on 6 matching bases. V was clipped by 10 bases and J by 2 bases, with 17 bases between them. The CDR3 contains 14 residues. Germline values: CDR1 SNHLY, CDR2 FYNNEI. The CDR3 protein is CATGALGGQETQYF. CDR3 sequence (DNA): TGTGCCACCGGGGCGTTGGGAGGACAAGAGACCCAGTACTTC. Complete variable domain (other parts from reference TRBV2 and TRBJ2-5): EPEVTQTPSHQVTQMGQEVILRCVPISNHLYFYWYRQILGQKVEFLVSFYNNEISEKSEIFDDQFSVERPDGSNFTLKIRSTKLEDSAMYFCATGALGGQETQYFGPGTRLLVL.

Comment on this clonotype: A much larger clone differs from this one at a single base, so this may be a read error. The chain combines TRBV20-1 with TRBJ2-1; the match to TRBD2 covers 11 bases. This CDR3 region has 16 residues. Germline CDR1 reads DFQATT; CDR2 reads SNEGSKA (reference sequence). With 2 bases clipped from V and 10 bases from J, the junction kept 13 bases outside the gene matches. CDR3 sequence (DNA): TGCAGTGCTAGAAATGTAACCGGGACTAGCGGCGGAGAGCAGTTCTTC. As protein: CSARNVTGTSGGEQFF.

Details on this clonotype: A much larger clone lies one base from this, so it may be a read error. The chain uses TRBV30 and TRBJ2-5; 10 bases align to TRBD1. V lost 2 bases, J lost 9 bases, and 12 bases stayed unmatched. The germline V gene encodes CDR1 GTSNPN and CDR2 SVGIG (reference sequence). This CDR3 has 15 residues. The CDR3 loop is CAWSRQGAVGEAQYF. The CDR3 bases are TGTGCCTGGAGTCGACAGGGGGCCGTGGGGGAGGCCCAGTACTTC.

At least ten counts were recorded for this clonotype. The rearrangement joins TRBV12-3 or TRBV12-4 to TRBJ2-2, with 9 bases aligning to TRBD1. The CDR3 consists of 15 residues. The trim removed 6 bases at V and 3 bases at J, leaving 5 bases unmatched. The CDR3 DNA reads TGTGCCAGCAGCACGGGACAGGGTTACACCGGGGAGCTGTTTTTT. Its protein is CASSTGQGYTGELFF.

The chain couples TRBV12-3 or TRBV12-4 to TRBJ1-5, with D perhaps matching TRBD1 (6 bases). This CDR3 comprises 13 residues. The ends were cut back, 5 bases at V and 6 bases at J, with 11 bases in the middle. CDR3 region: CASSHRGVQPQHF. CDR3 nucleotide sequence: TGTGCCAGCAGTCATAGGGGGGTTCAGCCCCAGCATTTT.

This clonotype was seen a handful of times. The chain couples TRBV5-6 to TRBJ1-5; unclear D gene. CDR1 is SGHDT and CDR2 is YYEEEE in the germline V gene. The CDR3 length is 12 residues. Trimming pared 2 bases from V and 8 bases from J, leaving 8 bases between. The CDR3 DNA follows: TGTGCCAGCAGCTTAAGGGCTGAGCCCCAGCATTTT. It is translated as CASSLRAEPQHF.

This chain's CDR3 is CASSHPNRDRGNIQYF. CDR3 DNA sequence: TGCGCCAGCAGCCACCCTAACCGGGACAGGGGAAACATTCAGTACTTC. The chain uses TRBV4-1 and TRBJ2-4; 10 bases align to TRBD1. V lost 3 bases, J lost 6 bases, and 8 bases stayed unmatched. The CDR3 length is 16 residues. Germline loops: CDR1 MGHRA, CDR2 YSYEKL.

The rearrangement links TRBV11-2 to TRBJ2-1, with D maybe TRBD2 (6 bases). Germline CDR1 and CDR2: SGHAT and FQNNGV. The CDR3 length is 15 residues. V shed 2 bases and J shed 5 bases, with 13 bases lying between them. CDR3 nucleotides: TGTGCCAGCAGCTTATTCGGGGGTGGGGACAATGAGCAGTTCTTC. Its translation: CASSLFGGGDNEQFF.

This clonotype has ten or more counts. The chain is built from TRBV11-3 and TRBJ2-3, with D possibly TRBD1 on 6 matching bases. The CDR3 is 14 amino acids. Per germline, CDR1 SGHNT and CDR2 YENEEA. V lost 5 bases and J 1 base, leaving 10 bases between the germline ends. The CDR3 spells CASSLHRGTDTQYF. In DNA form, the CDR3 reads TGTGCCAGCAGCCTCCACAGGGGCACAGATACGCAGTATTTT.

This clonotype showed up just a few times. The chain links TRBV12-5 to TRBJ2-1, with TRBD1 identical over 10 bases. The junction had 4 bases not matched to a gene; V was cut back by 5 bases and J by 9 bases. Germline CDR1 and CDR2: LGHNT and FRNRAP. The CDR3 covers 13 residues. The CDR3 DNA follows: TGTGCTAGTGGTAAGACAGGGGGCGGTGAGCAGTTCTTC. It translates to CASGKTGGGEQFF.

There are many counts of this clonotype. V usage is TRBV2 and J usage is TRBJ2-3; 7 bases match TRBD2. CDR1 and CDR2 from the germline V gene are SNHLY and FYNNEI. V gave up 7 bases and J gave up 2 bases; unmatched junction bases: 15. This CDR3 spans 17 amino acids. CDR3 nucleotide sequence: TGTGCCAGCAACCGAGAGGTCCTGGGGGGGTACACAGATACGCAGTATTTT. Its protein is CASNREVLGGYTDTQYF.

There are many counts of this clonotype. The V call is TRBV20-1, the J call TRBJ2-7, with 7 bases aligning to TRBD1. CDR3 length: 14 residues. V lost 5 bases, J lost 2 bases, and 9 bases stayed unmatched. Germline V lookup: CDR1 DFQATT, CDR2 SNEGSKA (reference sequence). The CDR3 region has the DNA TGCAGTGCTGGAGGTGGAGGACAGGCCTACGAGCAGTACTTC. Its protein is CSAGGGGQAYEQYF.

V usage is TRBV9 and J usage is TRBJ1-2; D possibly corresponds to TRBD1 (5 bases). The CDR3 length is 13 residues. The germline V gene has CDR1 SGDLS and CDR2 YYNGEE. V dropped 4 bases and J dropped 6 bases, with 13 bases sitting between them. This CDR3 is CASSWSGVDGYTF. The CDR3 region has the DNA TGTGCCAGCAGCTGGTCGGGGGTTGATGGCTACACCTTC.

In this sample, this clonotype turned up many times. The chain has TRBV7-2 and TRBJ1-1, with D unclear. Trimming left V 4 bases short and J 6 bases short, with 9 bases between. CDR3 length: 12 residues. Germline CDR1 and CDR2: SGHTA and FQGNSA. CDR3 in amino acids: CASSSQGPEAFF. CDR3 DNA sequence: TGTGCCAGCAGCTCCCAAGGGCCTGAAGCTTTCTTT.

In its sample, this clonotype was seen many times. This chain connects TRBV10-3 to TRBJ1-4; D remains unclear. The CDR3 consists of 14 residues. CDR1 ENHRY and CDR2 SYGVKD come from the germline V gene. The germline V and J ends were trimmed by 2 bases and 0 bases, with 4 bases remaining between them. The CDR3 coding sequence is TGTGCCATCAGTGAGCAAGCAACTAATGAAAAACTGTTTTTT. Translation gives CAISEQATNEKLFF.

The sample holds many counts of this clonotype. This rearrangement joins TRBV18 to TRBJ1-2, with TRBD1 matching over 7 bases. Germline values: CDR1 KGHSH, CDR2 LQKENI. V shed 6 bases, J shed 5 bases, and the junction held 3 bases outside the gene matches. The CDR3 covers 12 residues. The CDR3 is CASSGQPYGYTF. The CDR3 DNA sequence: TGTGCCAGCTCGGGACAGCCTTATGGCTACACCTTC.

The sample holds many counts of this clonotype. V and J are TRBV27 and TRBJ2-7; possibly TRBD1 or TRBD2 for D (5 bases each). The length of the CDR3 is 15 residues. The germline V gene has CDR1 MNHEY and CDR2 SMNVEV (reference sequence). V lost 8 bases and J 5 bases, leaving 22 bases between the germline ends. The CDR3 protein is CASRTDRGFVNEQYF. In DNA, the CDR3 is TGTGCCAGCCGGACCGACCGGGGCTTTGTAAACGAGCAGTACTTC.

V and J are TRBV9 and TRBJ1-2, with 9 bases fitting TRBD1. Germline CDR1 and CDR2: SGDLS and YYNGEE. The ends lost 3 bases at V and 4 bases at J; junction bases unmatched: 4. This CDR3 region has 14 residues. The CDR3 coding sequence is TGTGCCAGCAGCGCTGGGGACAGGGCCTATGGCTACACCTTC. Translation: CASSAGDRAYGYTF.

The rearrangement links TRBV28 to TRBJ2-7, with D unclear. V was pared by 3 bases and J by 3 bases, with 15 bases between. Looked up from germline, CDR1 is MDHEN and CDR2 is SYDVKM. This CDR3 contains 15 residues. The CDR3 DNA reads as TGTGCCAGCAGTTTCCCTGGCTTGGTAAACTACGAGCAGTACTTC. Translation: CASSFPGLVNYEQYF.